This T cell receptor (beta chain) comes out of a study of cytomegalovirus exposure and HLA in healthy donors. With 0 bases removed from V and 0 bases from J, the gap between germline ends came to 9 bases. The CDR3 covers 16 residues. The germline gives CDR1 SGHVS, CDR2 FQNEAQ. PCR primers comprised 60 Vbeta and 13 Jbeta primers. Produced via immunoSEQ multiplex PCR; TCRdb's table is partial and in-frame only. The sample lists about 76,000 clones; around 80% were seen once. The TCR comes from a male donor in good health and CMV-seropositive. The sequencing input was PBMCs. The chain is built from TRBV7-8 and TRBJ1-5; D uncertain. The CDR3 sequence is CASSLAGSNSNQPQHF. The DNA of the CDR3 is TGTGCCAGCAGCTTAGCGGGCAGCAATAGCAATCAGCCCCAGCATTTT.